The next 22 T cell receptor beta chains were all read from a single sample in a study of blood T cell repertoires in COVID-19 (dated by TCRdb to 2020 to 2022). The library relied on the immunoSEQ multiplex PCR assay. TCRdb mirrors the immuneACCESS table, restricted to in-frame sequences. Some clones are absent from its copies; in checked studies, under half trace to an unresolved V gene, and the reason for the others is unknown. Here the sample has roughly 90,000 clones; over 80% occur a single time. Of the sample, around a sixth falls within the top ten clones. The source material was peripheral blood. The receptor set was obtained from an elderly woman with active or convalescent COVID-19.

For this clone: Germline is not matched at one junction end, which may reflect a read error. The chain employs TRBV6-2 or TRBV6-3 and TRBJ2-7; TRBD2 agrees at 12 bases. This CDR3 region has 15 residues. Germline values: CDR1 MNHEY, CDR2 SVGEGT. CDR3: CASSDSTSGGDEQYF. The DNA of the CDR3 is TGTGCCAGCAGTGACTCGACTAGCGGGGGAGACGAGCAGTACTTC.

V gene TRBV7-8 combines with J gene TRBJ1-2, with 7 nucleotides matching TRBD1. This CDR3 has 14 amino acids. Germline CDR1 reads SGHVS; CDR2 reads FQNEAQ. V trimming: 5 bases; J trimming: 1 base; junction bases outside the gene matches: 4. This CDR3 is CASSRGTVNYGYTF. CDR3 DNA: TGTGCCAGCAGCCGGGGGACAGTTAACTATGGCTACACCTTC. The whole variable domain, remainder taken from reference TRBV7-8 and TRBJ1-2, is GAGVSQSPRYKVAKRGQDVALRCDPISGHVSLFWYQQALGQGPEFLTYFQNEAQLDKSGLPSDRFFAERPEGSVSTLKIQRTQQEDSAVYLCASSRGTVNYGYTFGSGTRLTVV.

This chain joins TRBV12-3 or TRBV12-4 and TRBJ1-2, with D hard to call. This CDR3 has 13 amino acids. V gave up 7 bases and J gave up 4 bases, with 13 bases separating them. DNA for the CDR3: TGTGCCAGCACGACGGAGCTTTCCTATGGCTACACCTTC. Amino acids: CASTTELSYGYTF.

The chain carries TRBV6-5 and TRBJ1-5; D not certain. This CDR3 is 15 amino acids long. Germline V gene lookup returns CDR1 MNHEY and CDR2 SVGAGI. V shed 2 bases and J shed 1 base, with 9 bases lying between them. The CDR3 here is CASSYGEMSNQPQHF. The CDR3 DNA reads TGTGCCAGCAGTTACGGGGAGATGAGCAATCAGCCCCAGCATTTT.

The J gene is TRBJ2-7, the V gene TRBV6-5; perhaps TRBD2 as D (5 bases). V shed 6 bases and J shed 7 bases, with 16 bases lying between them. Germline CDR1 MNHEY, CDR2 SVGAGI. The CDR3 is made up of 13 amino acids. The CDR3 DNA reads TGTGCCAGCAGGAGGGCGGCGGAGCGGGAGCAGTACTTC. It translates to CASRRAAEREQYF.

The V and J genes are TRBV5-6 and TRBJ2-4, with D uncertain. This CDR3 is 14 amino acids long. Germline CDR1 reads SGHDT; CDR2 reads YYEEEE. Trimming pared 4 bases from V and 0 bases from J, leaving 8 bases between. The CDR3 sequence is CASSQGVAKNIQYF. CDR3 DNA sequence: TGTGCCAGCAGCCAAGGAGTAGCCAAAAACATTCAGTACTTC.

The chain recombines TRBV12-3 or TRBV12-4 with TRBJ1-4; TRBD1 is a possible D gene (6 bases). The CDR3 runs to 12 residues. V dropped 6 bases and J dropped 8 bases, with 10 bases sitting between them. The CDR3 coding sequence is TGTGCCAGCAGGGGGGCTGGGGAAAAACTGTTTTTT. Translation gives CASRGAGEKLFF.

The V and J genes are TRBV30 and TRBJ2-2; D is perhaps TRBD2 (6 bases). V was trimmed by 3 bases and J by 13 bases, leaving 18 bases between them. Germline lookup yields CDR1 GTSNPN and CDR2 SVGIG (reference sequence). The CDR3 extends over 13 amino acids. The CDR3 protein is CAWRARDSLLLFF. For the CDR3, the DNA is TGTGCCTGGAGGGCGAGGGACTCCCTGCTGCTGTTTTTT.

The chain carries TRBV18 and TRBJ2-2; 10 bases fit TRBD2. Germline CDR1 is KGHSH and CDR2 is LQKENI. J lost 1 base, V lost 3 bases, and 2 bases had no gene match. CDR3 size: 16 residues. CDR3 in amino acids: CASSPASGGNTGELFF. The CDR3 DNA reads TGTGCCAGCTCACCGGCTAGCGGGGGGAACACCGGGGAGCTGTTTTTT.

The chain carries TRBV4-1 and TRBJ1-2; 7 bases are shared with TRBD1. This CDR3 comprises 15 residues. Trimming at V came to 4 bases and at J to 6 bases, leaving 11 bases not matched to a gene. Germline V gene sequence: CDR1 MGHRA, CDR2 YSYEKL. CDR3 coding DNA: TGCGCCAGCAGCCCCCTCCCCCAGGGGGTTCATGGCTACACCTTC. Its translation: CASSPLPQGVHGYTF.

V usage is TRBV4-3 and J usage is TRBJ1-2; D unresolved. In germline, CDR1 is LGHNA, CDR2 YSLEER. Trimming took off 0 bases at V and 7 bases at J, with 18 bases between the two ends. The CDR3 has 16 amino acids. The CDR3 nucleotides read TGCGCCAGCAGCCAAGAAAGTGCGAGTAGCGTGTCTGGCTACACCTTC. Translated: CASSQESASSVSGYTF.

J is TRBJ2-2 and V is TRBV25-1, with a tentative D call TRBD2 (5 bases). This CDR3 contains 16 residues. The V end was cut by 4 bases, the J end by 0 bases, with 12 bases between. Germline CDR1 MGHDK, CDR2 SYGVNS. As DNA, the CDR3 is TGTGCCAGCAGTGTCGAGCGGAGTCCGAACACCGGGGAGCTGTTTTTT. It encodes CASSVERSPNTGELFF.

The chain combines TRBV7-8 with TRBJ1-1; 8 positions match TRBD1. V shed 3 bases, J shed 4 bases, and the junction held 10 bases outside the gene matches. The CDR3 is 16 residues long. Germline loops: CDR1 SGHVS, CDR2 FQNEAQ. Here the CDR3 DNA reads TGTGCCAGCAGCTTCCTGTCGCAGGGGGCGCGCACTGAAGCTTTCTTT. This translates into CASSFLSQGARTEAFF.

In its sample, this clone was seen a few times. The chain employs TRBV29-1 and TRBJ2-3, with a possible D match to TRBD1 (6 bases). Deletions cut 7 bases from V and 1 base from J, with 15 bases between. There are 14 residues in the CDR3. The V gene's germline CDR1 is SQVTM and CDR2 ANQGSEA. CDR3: CSATDSLGTDTQYF. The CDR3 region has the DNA TGCAGCGCCACGGACAGCCTGGGCACAGATACGCAGTATTTT.

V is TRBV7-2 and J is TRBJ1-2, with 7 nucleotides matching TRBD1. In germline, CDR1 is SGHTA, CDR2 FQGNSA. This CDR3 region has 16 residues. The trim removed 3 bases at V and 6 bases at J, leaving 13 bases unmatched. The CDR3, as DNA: TGTGCCAGCAGCTTCGACAGGGATGGACGGGTGGATGGCTACACCTTC. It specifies CASSFDRDGRVDGYTF.

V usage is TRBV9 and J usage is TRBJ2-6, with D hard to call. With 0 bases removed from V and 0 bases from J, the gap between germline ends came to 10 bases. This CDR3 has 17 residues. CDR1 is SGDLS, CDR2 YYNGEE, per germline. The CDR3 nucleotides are TGTGCCAGCAGCGTAGTCCCTCAGTTCTCTGGGGCCAACGTCCTGACTTTC. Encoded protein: CASSVVPQFSGANVLTF.

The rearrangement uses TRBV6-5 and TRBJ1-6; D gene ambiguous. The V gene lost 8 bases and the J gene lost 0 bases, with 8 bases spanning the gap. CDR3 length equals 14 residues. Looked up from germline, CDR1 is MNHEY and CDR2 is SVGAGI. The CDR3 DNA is TGTGCCAGCGGTTTCAGCTCCTATAATTCACCCCTCCACTTT. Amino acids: CASGFSSYNSPLHF.

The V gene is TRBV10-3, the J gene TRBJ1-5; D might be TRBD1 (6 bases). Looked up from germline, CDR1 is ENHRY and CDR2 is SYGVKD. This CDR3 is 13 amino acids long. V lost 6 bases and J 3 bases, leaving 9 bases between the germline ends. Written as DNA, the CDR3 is TGTGCCATCAGCCCAGGGGCCAATCAGCCCCAGCATTTT. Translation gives CAISPGANQPQHF.

The CDR3 is CASSHGRATEAFF. The CDR3, as DNA: TGTGCCAGCAGCCATGGCAGGGCCACTGAAGCTTTCTTT. The chain recombines TRBV3-1 (or the pseudogene TRBV3-2) with TRBJ1-1, with a weak D call TRBD1 (5 bases). The CDR3 has 13 amino acids. V lost 3 bases and J 4 bases, leaving 9 bases between the germline ends. Germline assignment: CDR1 LGHDT and CDR2 YNNKEL (reference sequence).

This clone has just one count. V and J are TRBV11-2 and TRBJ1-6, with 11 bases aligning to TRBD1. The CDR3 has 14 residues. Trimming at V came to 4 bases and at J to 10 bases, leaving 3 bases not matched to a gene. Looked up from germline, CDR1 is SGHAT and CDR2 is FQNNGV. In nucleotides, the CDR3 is TGTGCCAGCAGCTCCCGGACAGGGGGCTCACCCCTCCACTTT. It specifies CASSSRTGGSPLHF.

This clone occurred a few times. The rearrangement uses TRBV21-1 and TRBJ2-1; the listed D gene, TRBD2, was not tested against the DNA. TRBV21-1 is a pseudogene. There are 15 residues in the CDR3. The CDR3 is CASSKALSGHNEQFF. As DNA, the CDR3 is TGTGCCAGCAGCAAAGCGCTGAGCGGTCACAATGAGCAGTTCTTC.

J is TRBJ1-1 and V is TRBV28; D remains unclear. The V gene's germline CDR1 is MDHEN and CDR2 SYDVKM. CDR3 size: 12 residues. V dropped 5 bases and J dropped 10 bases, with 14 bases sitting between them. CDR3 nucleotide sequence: TGTGCCAGCAGTGTCACCCGACCGGGAGCTTTCTTT. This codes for CASSVTRPGAFF.